These T cell receptor beta chains were read from a single sample in a study of T cells in Graves' hyperthyroidism and ophthalmopathy. TCRdb called the multiplex PCR reads again in MiXCR, with one record for every CDR3 protein. The sample holds 50,000 to 55,000 distinct CDR3 sequences, less than 50% seen once. Sequenced sample: blood. The receptor source for this set is a woman aged 45-65 years with Graves' ophthalmopathy. Both conserved end residues are part of each CDR3. Each record gives: CDR3 protein, CDR3 DNA, clone size, V gene, J gene, D gene. D genes are given only for firm matches. Only part of the rows carry a size: once, few, many, or a class if the clone is expanded.

CDR3aa: CASSFAGTGGYEQYF
CDR3nt: TGTGCCAGCAGCTTTGCCGGGACAGGGGGATACGAGCAGTACTTC
abundance: many
v_gene: TRBV7-9
j_gene: TRBJ2-7
d_gene: TRBD1

CDR3aa: CASSATSGRLPDTQYF
CDR3nt: TGTGCCAGCAGTGCAACTAGCGGGAGATTGCCAGATACGCAGTATTTT
abundance: .
v_gene: TRBV25-1
j_gene: TRBJ2-3
d_gene: TRBD2

CDR3aa: CASSPDRYTEAFF
CDR3nt: TGCGCCAGCAGCCCCGACAGATACACTGAAGCTTTCTTT
abundance: many
v_gene: TRBV5-1
j_gene: TRBJ1-1
d_gene: .

CDR3aa: CASNLGASETQYF
CDR3nt: TGTGCCAGCAACTTGGGGGCCTCAGAGACCCAGTACTTC
abundance: many
v_gene: TRBV7-9
j_gene: TRBJ2-5
d_gene: .

CDR3aa: CASSEAGTGPFRDTQYF
CDR3nt: TGTGCTTCCAGTGAGGCAGGGACAGGGCCCTTCAGAGACACGCAGTATTTT
abundance: .
v_gene: TRBV24-1
j_gene: TRBJ2-3
d_gene: TRBD1

CDR3aa: CASRASGVVYEQYF
CDR3nt: TGTGCCAGCAGGGCTAGCGGGGTCGTTTACGAGCAGTACTTC
abundance: many
v_gene: TRBV6-1
j_gene: TRBJ2-7
d_gene: TRBD2

CDR3aa: CASSLDGSNTDAF
CDR3nt: TGCGCCAGCAGCTTAGACGGCAGTAACACTGATGCTTTC
abundance: .
v_gene: TRBV5-1
j_gene: TRBJ2-1
d_gene: .

CDR3aa: CSVVSSSYNEQFF
CDR3nt: TGCAGCGTTGTGTCAAGCTCCTACAATGAGCAGTTCTTC
abundance: medium-sized
v_gene: TRBV29-1
j_gene: TRBJ2-1
d_gene: .

CDR3aa: CASKGWNTGELFF
CDR3nt: TGTGCCAGCAAGGGGTGGAACACCGGGGAGCTGTTTTTT
abundance: many
v_gene: TRBV7-6
j_gene: TRBJ2-2
d_gene: .

CDR3aa: CASSLSPGRGGSPLHF
CDR3nt: TGTGCCAGCAGCCTATCCCCGGGAAGGGGTGGTTCACCCCTCCACTTT
abundance: many
v_gene: TRBV7-9
j_gene: TRBJ1-6
d_gene: .

CDR3aa: CASSFRPPGGQYF
CDR3nt: TGTGCCAGCAGCTTCCGCCCTCCGGGAGGGCAGTATTTT
abundance: many
v_gene: TRBV7-8
j_gene: TRBJ2-3
d_gene: TRBD2

CDR3aa: CASSIRSSGEVADTQYF
CDR3nt: TGTGCCAGTAGTATTCGGTCTAGCGGGGAAGTCGCAGATACGCAGTATTTT
abundance: many
v_gene: TRBV19
j_gene: TRBJ2-3
d_gene: TRBD2

CDR3aa: CARRKGVRVRIGDTIYF
CDR3nt: TGCGCCCGCAGGAAGGGGGTCCGGGTTCGGATTGGTGACACCATATATTTT
abundance: .
v_gene: TRBV10-1
j_gene: TRBJ1-3
d_gene: .

CDR3aa: CATSRVRDNQPQHF
CDR3nt: TGTGCCACCAGCAGAGTGAGGGATAATCAGCCCCAGCACTTT
abundance: .
v_gene: TRBV15
j_gene: TRBJ1-5
d_gene: .

CDR3aa: CASSPTPRGWGVETQYF
CDR3nt: TGTGCCAGCAGTCCTACCCCCAGGGGATGGGGGGTGGAGACCCAGTACTTC
abundance: many
v_gene: TRBV6-5
j_gene: TRBJ2-5
d_gene: .

CDR3aa: CASSIEGIRANTEAFF
CDR3nt: TGTGCCAGCAGCATTGAGGGGATTCGGGCGAACACTGAAGCTTTCTTT
abundance: many
v_gene: TRBV7-3
j_gene: TRBJ1-1
d_gene: .

CDR3aa: CSASEARWETQYF
CDR3nt: TGCAGTGCTAGTGAGGCTAGATGGGAGACCCAGTACTTC
abundance: .
v_gene: TRBV20-1
j_gene: TRBJ2-5
d_gene: .

CDR3aa: CASSLGTSGGWNEQFF
CDR3nt: TGTGCCAGCAGCTTAGGGACTAGCGGGGGCTGGAATGAGCAGTTCTTC
abundance: .
v_gene: TRBV7-6
j_gene: TRBJ2-1
d_gene: TRBD2

CDR3aa: CASSLGSSGAGEQYF
CDR3nt: TGTGCCAGCAGCTTAGGGTCTAGCGGGGCGGGGGAGCAGTACTTC
abundance: many
v_gene: TRBV11-2
j_gene: TRBJ2-7
d_gene: TRBD2